Each of the 29 T cell receptor beta chains below was sequenced from the same sample in a study of blood T cell repertoires in COVID-19. Method: immunoSEQ multiplex PCR; TCRdb's copy keeps in-frame clones and lacks some. There are under 250,000 clones in the sample; approximately 82% occur only once, and roughly 3.3% lies in the top ten. The sequenced sample consisted of peripheral blood. These receptors were taken from a woman aged 18-29 years with acute or convalescent COVID-19.

The chain has TRBV7-2 and TRBJ1-2; TRBD1 matches 7 bases. V trimming: 6 bases; J trimming: 4 bases; junction bases outside the gene matches: 8. The CDR3 runs to 14 residues. Germline values: CDR1 SGHTA, CDR2 FQGNSA. CDR3 region: CASSYNRGAYGYTF. The CDR3 DNA reads as TGTGCCAGCAGTTACAACAGGGGTGCCTATGGCTACACCTTC. Full variable domain (rest looked up from reference TRBV7-2 and TRBJ1-2): GAGVSQSPSNKVTEKGKDVELRCDPISGHTALYWYRQSLGQGLEFLIYFQGNSAPDKSGLPSDRFSAERTGGSVSTLTIQRTQQEDSAVYLCASSYNRGAYGYTFGSGTRLTVV.

The gene calls are TRBV6-2 or TRBV6-3 and TRBJ2-7, with 10 positions matching TRBD2. The CDR3 is made up of 15 amino acids. CDR1 is MNHEY and CDR2 is SVGEGT in the germline V gene. Germline trimming cut 4 bases from V and 7 bases from J; bases unmatched to any gene: 10. In DNA form, the CDR3 reads TGTGCCAGCAGTTCCCAGCGGGAGGGCCTGTGGGAGCAGTACTTC. Amino acids: CASSSQREGLWEQYF.

J is TRBJ2-1 and V is TRBV5-1, with 10 bases aligning to TRBD2. The V gene end was trimmed by 4 bases and the J gene end by 10 bases; junction bases not matched to a gene: 17. CDR1 SGHRS and CDR2 YFSETQ come from the germline V gene. CDR3 length: 17 residues. As DNA, the CDR3 is TGCGCCAGCAGCCTTACCTGGCTGGCTAGCGGGAGTTCCGAGCAGTTCTTC. Protein: CASSLTWLASGSSEQFF. Full variable domain (missing parts from reference TRBV5-1 and TRBJ2-1): KAGVTQTPRYLIKTRGQQVTLSCSPISGHRSVSWYQQTPGQGLQFLFEYFSETQRNKGNFPGRFSGRQFSNSRSEMNVSTLELGDSALYLCASSLTWLASGSSEQFFGPGTRLTVL.

V and J are TRBV27 and TRBJ1-5; the match to TRBD1 covers 7 bases. The junction had 9 bases not matched to a gene; V was cut back by 7 bases and J by 6 bases. The germline gives CDR1 MNHEY, CDR2 SMNVEV (reference sequence). The CDR3 contains 14 residues. The CDR3: CASNPSGGGQPQHF. CDR3 DNA: TGTGCCAGCAATCCTTCAGGGGGTGGTCAGCCCCAGCATTTT.

This chain links TRBV18 with TRBJ2-7, with 7 bases aligning to TRBD2. The V segment lost 5 bases and the J segment 2 bases; nucleotides outside the gene matches: 6. Germline assignment: CDR1 KGHSH and CDR2 LQKENI. This CDR3 has 14 residues. The CDR3 here is CASSLAGAAYEQYF. The CDR3 DNA is TGTGCCAGCTCATTGGCGGGAGCCGCCTACGAGCAGTACTTC.

The chain joins TRBV7-9 to TRBJ1-4; D unresolved. The CDR3 has 13 amino acids. With 10 bases removed from V and 6 bases from J, the gap between germline ends came to 15 bases. CDR1 and CDR2 from the germline V gene are SEHNR and FQNEAQ (reference sequence). CDR3 nucleotide sequence: TGTGCCACCGGAGTGATTTTATATGAAAAACTGTTTTTT. Its translation is CATGVILYEKLFF.

The chain employs TRBV29-1 and TRBJ1-1, with 9 bases fitting TRBD1. CDR1 SQVTM and CDR2 ANQGSEA come from the germline V gene. The J segment lost 3 bases and the V segment lost 5 bases, leaving 10 bases of the junction unmatched. The CDR3 loop spans 15 amino acids. CDR3 bases: TGCAGCGTTCCCGGGACAGGGAGGTTGGACACTGAAGCTTTCTTT. Its translation: CSVPGTGRLDTEAFF.

The V and J genes are TRBV12-3 or TRBV12-4 and TRBJ1-1; D uncertain. This CDR3 spans 11 amino acids. V was shortened by 4 bases and J by 7 bases, with 7 bases between the two germline ends. CDR3 protein: CASSYASEAFF. In DNA form, the CDR3 reads TGTGCCAGCAGTTACGCGAGTGAAGCTTTCTTT.

This clone was seen a single time. Other DNA sequences within the sample encode an identical CDR3. The chain combines TRBV15 with TRBJ1-6; TRBD1 is a possible D gene (6 bases). This CDR3 comprises 14 residues. Germline CDR1 is LNHNV and CDR2 is YYDKDF (reference sequence). V was clipped by 5 bases and J by 5 bases, with 10 bases between them. CDR3 nucleotide sequence: TGTGCCACCAGCCGGGACACGAATAATTCACCCCTCCACTTT. Translation gives CATSRDTNNSPLHF.

The chain recombines TRBV5-1 with TRBJ1-1, with D hard to call. Germline V gene sequence: CDR1 SGHRS, CDR2 YFSETQ. The CDR3 runs to 18 residues. V shed 4 bases and J shed 1 base, with 23 bases lying between them. The CDR3 spells CASSLSSLPQTENTEAFF. CDR3 DNA sequence: TGCGCCAGCAGCCTGTCTTCGCTACCCCAAACCGAGAACACTGAAGCTTTCTTT.

J is TRBJ2-1 and V is TRBV3-1 (or the pseudogene TRBV3-2), with D uncertain. The CDR3 runs to 14 residues. V was clipped by 3 bases and J by 4 bases, with 10 bases between them. From germline, CDR1 is LGHDT and CDR2 YNNKEL (reference sequence). The CDR3 DNA reads as TGTGCCAGCAGCCAGCGCACGACTTACAATGAGCAGTTCTTC. The encoded protein is CASSQRTTYNEQFF.

V is TRBV23-1 and J is TRBJ1-6; the D gene is possibly TRBD1 (6 bases). TRBV23-1 is annotated as an ORF whose role is uncertain. V lost 2 bases and J lost 12, with 20 bases in between. The CDR3 length is 16 residues. The CDR3 coding sequence is TGCGCCAGCAGTCAAAAAGGACAGATCTTGGTACAACCCCTCCACTTT. Translation gives CASSQKGQILVQPLHF.

This sequence joins TRBV28 and TRBJ2-1; 8 bases line up with TRBD2. The CDR3 is 15 amino acids. The germline gives CDR1 MDHEN, CDR2 SYDVKM. Losses at the gene ends were 6 bases for V and 0 bases for J; bases not matched to a gene: 4. CDR3 in amino acids: CASSRLASSYNEQFF. The DNA of the CDR3 is TGTGCCAGCAGCCGACTAGCGAGCTCCTACAATGAGCAGTTCTTC.

The chain has TRBV29-1 and TRBJ1-1, with 7 bases that match TRBD1. CDR3 size: 13 residues. V lost 7 bases to trimming and J lost 5 bases; unmatched junction nucleotides: 10. The germline CDR1 and CDR2 sequences are SQVTM and ANQGSEA. DNA for the CDR3: TGCAGCGGCCAAACGACAGGGAGGACTGAAGCTTTCTTT. This codes for CSGQTTGRTEAFF. The full variable domain, rest sourced from reference TRBV29-1 and TRBJ1-1, is SAVISQKPSRDICQRGTSLTIQCQVDSQVTMMFWYRQQPGQSLTLIATANQGSEATYESGFVIDKFPISRPNLTFSTLTVSNMSPEDSSIYLCSGQTTGRTEAFFGQGTRLTVV.

This rearrangement joins TRBV7-2 to TRBJ2-7; 7 bases match TRBD1. The CDR3 is 13 residues long. The junction had 7 bases not matched to a gene; V was cut back by 5 bases and J by 6 bases. CDR1 is SGHTA, CDR2 FQGNSA, per germline. This CDR3 is CASSTRDRGEQYF. In DNA, the CDR3 is TGTGCCAGCAGCACCCGGGACAGAGGCGAGCAGTACTTC. The full variable domain, rest sourced from reference TRBV7-2 and TRBJ2-7, is GAGVSQSPSNKVTEKGKDVELRCDPISGHTALYWYRQSLGQGLEFLIYFQGNSAPDKSGLPSDRFSAERTGGSVSTLTIQRTQQEDSAVYLCASSTRDRGEQYFGPGTRLTVT.

This clone was detected a few times. The CDR3 DNA is TGCGCCAGCAGCTTGGCCCTCAGGGGGCAGGTTCAAGAGACCCAGTACTTC. Translation: CASSLALRGQVQETQYF. V is TRBV5-1 and J is TRBJ2-5, with 8 bases that match TRBD1. The V gene's germline CDR1 is SGHRS and CDR2 YFSETQ. The CDR3 spans 17 residues. V lost 0 bases to trimming and J lost 2 bases; unmatched junction nucleotides: 9.

This clone has ten or more counts. This chain connects TRBV29-1 to TRBJ1-1; D is unresolved. V dropped 5 bases and J dropped 1 base, with 8 bases sitting between them. The CDR3 has 12 amino acids. The V gene's germline CDR1 is SQVTM and CDR2 ANQGSEA. The CDR3 region is CSVSERNTEAFF. CDR3 bases: TGCAGCGTTAGTGAGCGGAACACTGAAGCTTTCTTT.

The chain has TRBV18 and TRBJ2-7; 10 nucleotides align to TRBD1. Germline CDR1 reads KGHSH; CDR2 reads LQKENI. Trimming removed 3 bases from V and 4 bases from J; junction bases left unmatched: 12. This CDR3 region has 17 residues. The CDR3 protein is CASSPQSGTGAGYEQYF. CDR3 nucleotide sequence: TGTGCCAGCTCACCCCAAAGCGGGACAGGGGCGGGATACGAGCAGTACTTC.

The chain recombines TRBV2 with TRBJ1-5, with 9 bases matching TRBD1. Unmatched junction bases numbered 11, after V lost 8 bases and J lost 0 bases. This CDR3 has 17 residues. The germline V gene encodes CDR1 SNHLY and CDR2 FYNNEI. The CDR3, as DNA: TGTGCCAGCTCTGGACAGGGGACGCTTTATAGCAATCAGCCCCAGCATTTT. Its protein product is CASSGQGTLYSNQPQHF.

V and J are TRBV7-9 and TRBJ2-7; 10 bases map to TRBD1. The germline V gene encodes CDR1 SEHNR and CDR2 FQNEAQ (reference sequence). The length of the CDR3 is 18 residues. The J segment lost 6 bases and the V segment lost 4 bases, leaving 18 bases of the junction unmatched. The CDR3 sequence is CASSSGTGAPIRIAEQYF. For the CDR3, the DNA is TGTGCCAGCAGCTCCGGGACAGGGGCCCCTATACGCATCGCCGAGCAGTACTTC.

The V gene is TRBV18, the J gene TRBJ1-1; tentatively, D is TRBD1 (5 bases). The V gene lost 3 bases and the J gene lost 8 bases, with 10 bases spanning the gap. Germline values: CDR1 KGHSH, CDR2 LQKENI. CDR3 length: 12 residues. The chain's CDR3 is CASSPANREAFF. DNA for the CDR3: TGTGCCAGCTCACCCGCCAACAGGGAAGCTTTCTTT. The full variable domain, in which reference TRBV18 and TRBJ1-1 provide the parts outside the CDR3, is NAGVMQNPRHLVRRRGQEARLRCSPMKGHSHVYWYRQLPEEGLKFMVYLQKENIIDESGMPKERFSAEFPKEGPSILRIQQVVRGDSAAYFCASSPANREAFFGQGTRLTVV.

J is TRBJ2-6 and V is TRBV5-8, with 9 bases matching TRBD1. The CDR3 spans 19 residues. The V gene's germline CDR1 is SGHTS and CDR2 YDEGEE. J gave up 0 bases and V 4 bases, and 11 bases lay outside the gene matches. CDR3 nucleotides: TGTGCCAGCAGCCCGGATCGGGACAGGGTACGCTCTGGGGCCAACGTCCTGACTTTC. Translation: CASSPDRDRVRSGANVLTF.

This clone was counted a few times. The rearrangement uses TRBV7-2 and TRBJ2-5; possible D gene TRBD1, 5 bases. Germline V gene sequence: CDR1 SGHTA, CDR2 FQGNSA. Deletions cut 5 bases from V and 4 bases from J, with 14 bases between. The CDR3 sequence is 14 residues long. The CDR3 is CASSTGQGRETQYF. The CDR3 DNA reads as TGTGCCAGCAGCACAGGCCAGGGCAGAGAGACCCAGTACTTC.

The chain uses TRBV7-3 and TRBJ2-7; 7 bases fit TRBD2. The length of the CDR3 is 18 residues. J lost 2 bases, V lost 0 bases, and 13 bases had no gene match. CDR1 is SGHTA, CDR2 FQGTGA, per germline. This chain's CDR3 is CASSLTPPLAVLTYEQYF. CDR3 nucleotide sequence: TGTGCCAGCAGCTTAACTCCCCCCCTAGCGGTCTTGACCTACGAGCAGTACTTC.

This clone showed up just a few times. The CDR3 nucleotides read TGTGCCAGCAGCACCCCCGCGGGACAGGGGATCGGCGAGCAGTACTTC. Translating it yields CASSTPAGQGIGEQYF. The rearrangement uses TRBV7-8 and TRBJ2-7; 10 bases agree with TRBD1. V lost 5 bases and J lost 6; bases outside the gene matches: 13. The CDR3 runs 16 residues. CDR1 SGHVS and CDR2 FQNEAQ come from the germline V gene. The whole variable domain, remainder taken from reference TRBV7-8 and TRBJ2-7, is GAGVSQSPRYKVAKRGQDVALRCDPISGHVSLFWYQQALGQGPEFLTYFQNEAQLDKSGLPSDRFFAERPEGSVSTLKIQRTQQEDSAVYLCASSTPAGQGIGEQYFGPGTRLTVT.

This chain links TRBV7-2 with TRBJ2-1; 8 positions match TRBD1. J gave up 5 bases and V 5 bases, and 5 bases lay outside the gene matches. The CDR3 loop spans 14 amino acids. The germline CDR1 and CDR2 sequences are SGHTA and FQGNSA. Here the CDR3 reads CASSRKQGDNEQFF. CDR3 DNA sequence: TGTGCCAGCAGCAGAAAACAGGGGGACAATGAGCAGTTCTTC.

This clone was recorded a few times. The rearrangement joins TRBV6-1 to TRBJ1-5, with a tentative D call TRBD1 (6 bases). Trimming cost V 3 bases and J 0 bases, with 12 bases left between them. This CDR3 is built from 16 residues. Per the germline V gene, CDR1 is MNHNS and CDR2 is SASEGT. CDR3 loop: CASSEGDIISNQPQHF. DNA for the CDR3: TGTGCCAGCAGTGAGGGGGACATTATTAGCAATCAGCCCCAGCATTTT.

This clone was seen a few times. CDR3 residues: CASSQDGGTSGRFGEQFF. The CDR3 DNA sequence: TGCGCCAGCAGCCAAGATGGGGGCACTAGCGGGAGGTTCGGTGAGCAGTTCTTC. The chain carries TRBV4-3 and TRBJ2-1; 12 nucleotides line up with TRBD2. Germline assignment: CDR1 LGHNA and CDR2 YSLEER. There are 18 residues in the CDR3. V gave up 0 bases and J gave up 9 bases; unmatched junction bases: 12.

The rearrangement links TRBV5-1 to TRBJ2-7, with 8 bases that match TRBD1. Germline-derived CDR1 and CDR2 are SGHRS and YFSETQ. CDR3 size: 19 residues. V trimming: 1 base; J trimming: 3 bases; junction bases outside the gene matches: 18. In DNA, the CDR3 is TGCGCCAGCAGCTTGAAATCCGCGGTCGGACAGGGCGCAAACTACGAGCAGTACTTC. This codes for CASSLKSAVGQGANYEQYF.